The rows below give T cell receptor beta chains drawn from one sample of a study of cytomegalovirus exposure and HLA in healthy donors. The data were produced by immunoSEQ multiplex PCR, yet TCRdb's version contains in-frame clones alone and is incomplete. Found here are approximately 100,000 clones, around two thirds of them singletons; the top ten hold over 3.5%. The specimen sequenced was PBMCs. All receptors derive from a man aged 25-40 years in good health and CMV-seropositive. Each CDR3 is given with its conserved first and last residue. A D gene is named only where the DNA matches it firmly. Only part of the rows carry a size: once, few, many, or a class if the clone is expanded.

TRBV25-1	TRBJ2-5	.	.	CASRSERETQYF	TGTGCCAGCAGGAGCGAGCGTGAGACCCAGTACTTC
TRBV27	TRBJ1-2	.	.	CASSALAGTAYGYTF	TGTGCCAGCAGCGCCTTGGCCGGTACAGCCTATGGCTACACCTTC
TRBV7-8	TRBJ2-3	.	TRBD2	CASRAKRGGTDTQYF	TGTGCCAGCAGAGCTAAGCGGGGGGGCACAGATACGCAGTATTTT
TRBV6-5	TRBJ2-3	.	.	CASLERDDTQYF	TGTGCCAGTCTAGAGAGAGACGATACGCAGTATTTT
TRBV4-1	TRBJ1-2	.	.	CASSPPRQAGGDTF	TGCGCCAGCAGCCCTCCGCGACAGGCCGGTGGAGACACCTTC
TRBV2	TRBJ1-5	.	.	CASSEWKGLFNQPQHF	TGTGCCAGCAGTGAATGGAAGGGACTCTTCAATCAGCCCCAGCATTTT
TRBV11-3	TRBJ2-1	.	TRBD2	CASSPAGGPIGIHEQFF	TGTGCCAGCAGCCCAGCGGGGGGGCCGATTGGTATCCATGAGCAGTTCTTC
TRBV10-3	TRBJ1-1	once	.	CASRDFTEAFF	TGTGCCTCCAGAGACTTCACTGAAGCTTTCTTT
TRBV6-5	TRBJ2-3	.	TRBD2	CASSYQRGGNTDTQYF	TGTGCCAGCAGTTACCAGCGGGGGGGCAACACAGATACGCAGTATTTT
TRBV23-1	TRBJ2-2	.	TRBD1	CASSRPGQGLFTGELFF	TGCGCCAGCAGTCGTCCAGGACAGGGATTGTTCACCGGGGAGCTGTTTTTT
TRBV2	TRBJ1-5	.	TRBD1	CASRQGARQPQHF	TGTGCCAGCAGACAGGGGGCACGGCAGCCCCAGCATTTT
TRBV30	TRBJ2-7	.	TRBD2	CAWTPRRVSGGNEQYF	TGTGCCTGGACCCCTCGGCGAGTCAGCGGGGGTAACGAGCAGTACTTC
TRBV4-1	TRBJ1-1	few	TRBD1	CASSQFDRANTEAFF	TGCGCCAGCAGCCAATTTGACAGGGCAAACACTGAAGCTTTCTTT
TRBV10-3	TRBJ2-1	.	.	CAISLQGPSGNEQFF	TGTGCCATCAGTCTACAGGGCCCCTCCGGCAATGAGCAGTTCTTC
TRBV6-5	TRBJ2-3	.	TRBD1	CASTNSHRGVDTQYF	TGTGCCAGCACGAATTCTCACAGGGGAGTTGATACGCAGTATTTT
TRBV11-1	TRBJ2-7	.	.	CASRGTFSSYEQYF	TGTGCCAGTCGGGGGACCTTTAGCTCCTACGAGCAGTACTTC
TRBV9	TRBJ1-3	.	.	CASSVEGVAWGNTIYF	TGTGCCAGCAGCGTAGAGGGAGTTGCCTGGGGAAACACCATATATTTT
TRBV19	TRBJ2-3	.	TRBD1	CASKRGDRGFTDTQYF	TGTGCCAGTAAAAGGGGGGACAGGGGATTCACAGATACGCAGTATTTT
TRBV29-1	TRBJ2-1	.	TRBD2	CSVSGGSSYNEQFF	TGCAGCGTTAGCGGGGGGAGCTCCTACAATGAGCAGTTCTTC
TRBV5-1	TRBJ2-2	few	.	CASSSVSAGELFF	TGCGCCAGCAGCTCGGTATCGGCCGGGGAGCTGTTTTTT
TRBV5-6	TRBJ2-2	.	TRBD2	CASSLGLAGGLTGELFF	TGTGCCAGCAGCTTGGGACTAGCGGGGGGGCTTACCGGGGAGCTGTTTTTT
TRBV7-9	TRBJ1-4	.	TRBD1	CASSDPLQGVREKLFF	TGTGCCAGCAGCGATCCACTACAGGGGGTACGTGAAAAACTGTTTTTT
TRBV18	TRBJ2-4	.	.	CASSPPAGTDIQYF	TGTGCCAGCTCACCCCCGGCGGGGACGGACATTCAGTACTTC
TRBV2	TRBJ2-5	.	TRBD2	CASSEGTSSGGETQYF	TGTGCCAGCAGTGAGGGGACGAGTTCGGGGGGGGAGACCCAGTACTTC
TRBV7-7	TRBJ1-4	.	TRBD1	CASSPSRGQGEKLFF	TGTGCTAGCAGCCCCTCCAGGGGGCAAGGTGAAAAACTGTTTTTT
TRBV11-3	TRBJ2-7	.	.	CASSLESSRGIFSYEQYF	TGTGCCAGCAGCTTAGAGTCAAGCAGGGGAATCTTCTCCTACGAGCAGTACTTC
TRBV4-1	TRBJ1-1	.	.	CASSPGEVGGRAFF	TGCGCCAGCAGCCCCGGCGAGGTAGGCGGTAGAGCTTTCTTT
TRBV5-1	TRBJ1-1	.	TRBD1	CASSLSGTALNTEAFF	TGCGCCAGCAGCTTATCCGGGACAGCCCTGAACACTGAAGCTTTCTTT
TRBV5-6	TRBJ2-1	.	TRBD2	CASSLETSGGHNEQFF	TGTGCCAGCAGCTTGGAGACTAGCGGGGGGCACAATGAGCAGTTCTTC
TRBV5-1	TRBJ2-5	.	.	CASSFNRGGQETQYF	TGCGCCAGCAGCTTTAACAGGGGGGGACAAGAGACCCAGTACTTC
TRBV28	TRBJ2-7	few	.	CASRDSSQTYEQYF	TGTGCCAGCAGGGATAGCAGCCAGACCTACGAGCAGTACTTC
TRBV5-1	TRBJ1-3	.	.	CASSFTAGNTIYF	TGCGCCAGCAGCTTCACGGCTGGAAACACCATATATTTT
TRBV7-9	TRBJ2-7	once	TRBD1	CSSSLAGGAPYEQYF	TGTTCCAGCAGCTTAGCAGGGGGTGCACCCTACGAGCAGTACTTC
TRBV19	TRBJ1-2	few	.	CASTHDSNYGYTF	TGTGCCAGTACTCATGACAGTAACTATGGCTACACCTTC
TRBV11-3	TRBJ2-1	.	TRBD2	CASSPASGGVGEQFF	TGTGCCAGCAGCCCCGCTAGCGGGGGAGTGGGTGAGCAGTTCTTC
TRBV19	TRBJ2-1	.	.	CASSPGGPYNEQFF	TGTGCCAGTAGTCCCGGGGGGCCCTACAATGAGCAGTTCTTC
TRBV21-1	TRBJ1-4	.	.	CASCWTVPNEKLFF	TGTGCCAGCTGCTGGACAGTTCCAAATGAAAAACTGTTTTTT
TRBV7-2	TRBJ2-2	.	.	CASSLVQDTGELFF	TGTGCCAGCAGCTTAGTTCAGGACACCGGGGAGCTGTTTTTT
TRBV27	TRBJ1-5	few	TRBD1	CASSSLGQGSQPQHF	TGTGCCAGCAGTTCCCTGGGACAGGGTAGCCAGCCCCAGCATTTT
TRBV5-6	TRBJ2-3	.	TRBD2	CASSSGTSGDVGTDTQYF	TGTGCCAGCAGCTCCGGGACTAGCGGGGACGTGGGCACAGATACGCAGTATTTT
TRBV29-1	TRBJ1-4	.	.	CSVLDSSTELFF	TGCAGCGTTCTTGACAGCTCCACGGAACTGTTTTTT
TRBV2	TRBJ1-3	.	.	CASRDQEARGNTIYF	TGTGCCAGCAGGGACCAGGAGGCGCGTGGAAACACCATATATTTT
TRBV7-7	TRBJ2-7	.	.	CASSLGQAPYEQYF	TGTGCTAGCAGCCTGGGGCAGGCGCCCTACGAGCAGTACTTC
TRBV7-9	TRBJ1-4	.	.	CASSLNIGGLGEKLFF	TGTGCCAGCAGCTTAAACATCGGGGGGCTAGGTGAAAAACTGTTTTTT
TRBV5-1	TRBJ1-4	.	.	CASSLSTNEKLFF	TGCGCCAGCAGCCTTTCAACTAATGAAAAACTGTTTTTT
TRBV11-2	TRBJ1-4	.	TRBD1	CASSGDRAEKLFF	TGTGCCAGCAGTGGGGACAGGGCGGAAAAACTGTTTTTT